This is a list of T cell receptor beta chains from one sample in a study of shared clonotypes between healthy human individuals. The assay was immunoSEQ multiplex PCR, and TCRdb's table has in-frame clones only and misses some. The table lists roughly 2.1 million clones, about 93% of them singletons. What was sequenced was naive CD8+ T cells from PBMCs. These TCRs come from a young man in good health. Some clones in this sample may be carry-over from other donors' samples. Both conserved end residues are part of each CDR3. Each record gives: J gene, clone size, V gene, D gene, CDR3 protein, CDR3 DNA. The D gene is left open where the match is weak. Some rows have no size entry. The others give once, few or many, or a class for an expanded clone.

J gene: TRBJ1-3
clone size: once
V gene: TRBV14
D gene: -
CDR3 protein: CASSQDTGNTIYF
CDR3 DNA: TGTGCCAGCAGCCAAGATACAGGGAACACCATATATTTT

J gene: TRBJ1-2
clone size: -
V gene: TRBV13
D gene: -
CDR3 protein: CASSLRGGDYGYTF
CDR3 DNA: TGTGCCAGCAGCTTAAGAGGAGGGGACTATGGCTACACCTTC

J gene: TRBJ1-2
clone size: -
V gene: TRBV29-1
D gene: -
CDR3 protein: CSVVDSQGYTF
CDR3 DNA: TGCAGCGTTGTAGACAGCCAGGGCTACACCTTC

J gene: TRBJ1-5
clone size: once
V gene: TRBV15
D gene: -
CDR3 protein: CATSRDSSGPNQPQHF
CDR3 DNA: TGTGCCACCAGCAGAGATAGTTCGGGGCCCAATCAGCCCCAGCATTTT

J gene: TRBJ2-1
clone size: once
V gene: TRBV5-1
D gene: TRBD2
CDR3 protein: CASSLDGGRAEQFF
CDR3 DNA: TGCGCCAGCAGCTTGGATGGCGGGAGGGCAGAGCAGTTCTTC

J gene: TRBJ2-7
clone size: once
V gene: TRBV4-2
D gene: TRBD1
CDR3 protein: CASSTNSGTGYNEQYF
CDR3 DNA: TGTGCCAGCAGCACTAACTCCGGGACAGGGTACAACGAGCAGTACTTC

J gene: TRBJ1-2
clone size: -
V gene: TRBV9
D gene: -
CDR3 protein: CASRAAGAKDGYTF
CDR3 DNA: TGTGCCAGCAGGGCGGCGGGTGCGAAGGATGGCTACACCTTC

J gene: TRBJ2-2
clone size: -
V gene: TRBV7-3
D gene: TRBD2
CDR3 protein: CASSNGLAGTGELFF
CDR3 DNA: TGTGCCAGCAGCAACGGACTAGCGGGAACTGGGGAGCTGTTTTTT

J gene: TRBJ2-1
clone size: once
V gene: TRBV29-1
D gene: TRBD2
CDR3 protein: CSVEKRTSGSYNEQFF
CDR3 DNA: TGCAGCGTTGAAAAGCGGACTAGCGGCTCCTACAATGAGCAGTTCTTC

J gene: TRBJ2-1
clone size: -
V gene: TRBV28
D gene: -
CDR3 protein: CASSLTSSYNEQFF
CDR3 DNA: TGTGCCAGCAGCCTTACGAGCTCCTACAATGAGCAGTTCTTC

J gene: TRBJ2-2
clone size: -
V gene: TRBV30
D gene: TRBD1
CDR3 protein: CAWYGTGRNTGELFF
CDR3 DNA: TGTGCCTGGTACGGGACAGGTCGGAACACCGGGGAGCTGTTTTTT

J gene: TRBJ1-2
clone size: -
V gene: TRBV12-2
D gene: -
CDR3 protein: CASRLSDRYRGLYTF
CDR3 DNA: TGTGCAAGTCGCTTATCGGACCGATACAGGGGGCTCTACACCTTC

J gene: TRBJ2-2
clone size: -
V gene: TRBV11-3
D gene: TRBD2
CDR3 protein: CASSSDPKAGRDGELFF
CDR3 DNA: TGTGCCAGCAGCTCCGACCCGAAGGCGGGGAGGGACGGGGAGCTGTTTTTT

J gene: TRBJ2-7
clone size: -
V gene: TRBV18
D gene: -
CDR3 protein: CASSPPVQGVHEQYF
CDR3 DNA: TGTGCCAGCTCACCACCGGTCCAGGGTGTACACGAGCAGTACTTC

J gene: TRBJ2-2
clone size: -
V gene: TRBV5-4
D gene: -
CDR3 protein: CASSLDIGELFF
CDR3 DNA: TGTGCCAGCAGCCTTGATATCGGGGAGCTGTTTTTT

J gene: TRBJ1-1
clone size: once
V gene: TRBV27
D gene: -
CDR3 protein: CASGGTEAFF
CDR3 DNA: TGTGCCAGTGGAGGGACTGAAGCTTTCTTT

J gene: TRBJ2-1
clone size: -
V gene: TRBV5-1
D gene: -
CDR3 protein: CASRSSGLRNEQFF
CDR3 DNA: TGCGCCAGCAGATCCTCAGGGTTGCGCAATGAGCAGTTCTTC

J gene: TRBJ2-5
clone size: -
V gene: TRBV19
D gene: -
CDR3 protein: CASSTRQVQETQYF
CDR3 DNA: TGTGCCAGTAGTACAAGACAGGTACAAGAGACCCAGTACTTC

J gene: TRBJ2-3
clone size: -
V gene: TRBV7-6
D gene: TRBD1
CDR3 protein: CASSSRPTGGVTDTQYF
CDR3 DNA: TGTGCCAGCAGCTCCCGCCCGACAGGGGGCGTCACAGATACGCAGTATTTT

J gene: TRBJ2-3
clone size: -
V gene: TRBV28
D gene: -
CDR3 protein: CASSPLWRGTGTDTQYF
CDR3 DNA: TGTGCCAGCAGCCCCTTGTGGCGCGGGACCGGCACAGATACGCAGTATTTT

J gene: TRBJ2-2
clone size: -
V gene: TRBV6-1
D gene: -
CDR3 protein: CASSEAGGELFF
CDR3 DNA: TGTGCCAGCAGTGAAGCTGGAGGGGAGCTGTTTTTT

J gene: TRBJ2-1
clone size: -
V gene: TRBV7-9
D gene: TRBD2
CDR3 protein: CASSPHLAGVGNEQFF
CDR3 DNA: TGTGCCAGCAGCCCTCATCTAGCGGGAGTGGGCAATGAGCAGTTCTTC

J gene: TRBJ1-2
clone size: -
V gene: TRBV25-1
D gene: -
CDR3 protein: CASSEYEGFGYTF
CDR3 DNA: TGTGCCAGCAGTGAATATGAGGGATTTGGCTACACCTTC

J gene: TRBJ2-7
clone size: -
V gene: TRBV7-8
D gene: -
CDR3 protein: CASSLARGRDGAYEQYF
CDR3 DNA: TGTGCCAGCAGCTTAGCGCGCGGCCGGGACGGCGCCTACGAGCAGTACTTC

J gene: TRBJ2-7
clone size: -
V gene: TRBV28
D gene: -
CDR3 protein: CASSLGPLNDQYF
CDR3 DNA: TGTGCCAGCAGTTTAGGACCTCTCAACGACCAGTACTTC

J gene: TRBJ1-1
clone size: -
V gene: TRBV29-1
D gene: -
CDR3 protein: CSVGPVGTEAFF
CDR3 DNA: TGCAGCGTTGGTCCCGTTGGGACTGAAGCTTTCTTT

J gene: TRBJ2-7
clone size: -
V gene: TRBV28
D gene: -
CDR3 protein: CASSLLVGGDREVPYEQYF
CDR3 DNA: TGTGCCAGCAGTTTACTCGTCGGGGGCGACAGGGAGGTACCCTACGAGCAGTACTTC

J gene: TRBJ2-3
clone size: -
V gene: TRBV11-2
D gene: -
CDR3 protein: CASGDRQYTDTQYF
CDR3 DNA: TGTGCCAGCGGGGATCGACAGTACACAGATACGCAGTATTTT